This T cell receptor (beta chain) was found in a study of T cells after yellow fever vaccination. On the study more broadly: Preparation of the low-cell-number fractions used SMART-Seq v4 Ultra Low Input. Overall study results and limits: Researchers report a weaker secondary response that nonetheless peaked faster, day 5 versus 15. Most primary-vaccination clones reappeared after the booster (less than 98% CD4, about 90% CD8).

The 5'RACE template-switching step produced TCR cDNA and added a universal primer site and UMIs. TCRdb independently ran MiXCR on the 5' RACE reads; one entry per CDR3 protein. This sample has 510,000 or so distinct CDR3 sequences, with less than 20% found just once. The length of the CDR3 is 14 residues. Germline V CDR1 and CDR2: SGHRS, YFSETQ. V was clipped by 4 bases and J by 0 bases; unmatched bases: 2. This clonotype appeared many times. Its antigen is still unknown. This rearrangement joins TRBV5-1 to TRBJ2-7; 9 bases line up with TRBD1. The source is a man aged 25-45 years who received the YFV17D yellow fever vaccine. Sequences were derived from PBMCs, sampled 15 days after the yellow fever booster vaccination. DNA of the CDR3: TGCGCCAGCAGCCGGACAGGGGACTCCTACGAGCAGTACTTC. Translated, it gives CASSRTGDSYEQYF.